What follows is one T cell receptor (beta chain) and its context. Its target is unknown. This specimen belongs to a study of cytomegalovirus exposure and HLA in healthy donors. Study results and caveats: CMV antigen specificity was confirmed in vitro for a few CMV-associated chains. Reportedly, diagnosis of cytomegalovirus status by the classifier showed high specificity and sensitivity. According to a subsequent analysis, TCR clusters from the first cohort were inclined to appear together in the 110 or so validation repertoires. According to the study, some 160 TCR beta chains were cytomegalovirus-associated.

Germline V gives CDR1 MNHNS, CDR2 SASEGT. The CDR3 has 16 amino acids. The V and J ends lost 4 bases and 0 bases respectively, with 10 bases between them. The protocol was immunoSEQ multiplex PCR, while the TCRdb copy is restricted to in-frame clones and leaves out a portion. Seen here are 250,000 to 400,000 clones, 88% observed once, and the top ten hold about 0.96%. The sequence came from a man aged 25-40 years in good health and CMV-seronegative. Sample: PBMCs. The chain has TRBV6-1 and TRBJ1-6; no reliable D call. CDR3 loop: CASSVGERSYNSPLHF. The CDR3 nucleotides are TGTGCCAGCAGTGTTGGGGAGCGCTCCTATAATTCACCCCTCCACTTT.